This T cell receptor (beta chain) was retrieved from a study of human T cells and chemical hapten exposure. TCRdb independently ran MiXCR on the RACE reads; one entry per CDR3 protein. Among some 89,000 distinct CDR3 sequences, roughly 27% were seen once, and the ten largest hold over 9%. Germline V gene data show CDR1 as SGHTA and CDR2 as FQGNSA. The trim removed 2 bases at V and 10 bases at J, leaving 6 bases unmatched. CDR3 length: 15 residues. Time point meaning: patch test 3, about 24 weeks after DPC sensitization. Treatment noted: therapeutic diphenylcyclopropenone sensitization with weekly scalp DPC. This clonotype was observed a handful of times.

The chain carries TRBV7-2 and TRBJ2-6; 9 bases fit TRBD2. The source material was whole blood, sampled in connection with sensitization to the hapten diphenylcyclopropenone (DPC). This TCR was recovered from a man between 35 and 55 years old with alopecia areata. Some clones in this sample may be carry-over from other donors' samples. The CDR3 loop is CASSLRAGGKNVLTF. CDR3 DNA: TGTGCCAGCAGCTTACGGGCGGGAGGGAAGAACGTCCTGACTTTC.